Listed here are 9 T cell receptor beta chains from one sample, sequenced in a study of blood T cell repertoires in COVID-19 (TCRdb year 2020). The receptor library was made with the immunoSEQ multiplex PCR assay. TCRdb obtained this table from immuneACCESS and retained in-frame rearrangements with V and J assigned. These tables miss some clones; where compared with another copy, unresolved V genes account for less than half of the shortfall, and the remainder is unexplained. The sample table shows some 93,000 clones, and about 86% are seen once. Together, the top ten hold approximately 18% of the sample. Sequences were obtained from peripheral blood. The source of these receptors is a woman aged 80 or older with acute or convalescent COVID-19.

J is TRBJ2-3 and V is TRBV10-1; TRBD1 aligns across 9 bases. V gave up 0 bases and J gave up 2 bases; unmatched junction bases: 9. The CDR3 is 18 amino acids. The germline CDR1 and CDR2 sequences are WNHNN and SYGVQD (reference sequence). This chain's CDR3 is CASSESTGGTGTTDTQYF. CDR3 in DNA: TGCGCCAGCAGTGAGTCGACAGGGGGGACAGGGACCACAGATACGCAGTATTTT.

The chain links TRBV24-1 to TRBJ1-2, with TRBD1 matching over 7 bases. Germline CDR1 reads KGHDR; CDR2 reads SFDVKD. The CDR3 is made up of 14 amino acids. The V and J ends lost 4 bases and 7 bases, in that order; junction bases with no gene match: 8. CDR3 in DNA: TGTGCCACCAGTGAGCCTGACAGGGAGCGTGGCTACACCTTC. Its protein product is CATSEPDRERGYTF.

This clone is a singleton in its sample. J is TRBJ1-3 and V is TRBV23-1; D is perhaps TRBD1 (5 bases). TRBV23-1 is marked as an open reading frame, function uncertain. V lost 3 bases, J lost 0 bases, and 15 bases lay in between. This CDR3 contains 17 residues. The DNA of the CDR3 is TGCGCCAGCAGTCACCTTCGGGGGAGTTTCTCTGGAAACACCATATATTTT. Translation gives CASSHLRGSFSGNTIYF.

This clone was observed once. The chain couples TRBV28 to TRBJ2-7; D is possibly TRBD2 (5 bases). Germline CDR1 reads MDHEN; CDR2 reads SYDVKM. Trimming cost V 2 bases and J 6 bases, with 14 bases left between them. There are 14 residues in the CDR3. CDR3 nucleotide sequence: TGTGCCAGCAGTTTACGAGTCGGGATCTCCGAGCAGTACTTC. Protein sequence: CASSLRVGISEQYF.

The V and J genes are TRBV19 and TRBJ1-2; D uncertain. V lost 3 bases to trimming and J lost 2 bases, with 10 bases between them. The CDR3 extends over 14 amino acids. Germline-derived CDR1 and CDR2 are LNHDA and SQIVND (reference sequence). The CDR3 DNA sequence: TGTGCCAGTAGTATGTGGCAGTCCAACTATGGCTACACCTTC. This encodes CASSMWQSNYGYTF.

This chain uses TRBV9 with TRBJ1-5, with D tentatively TRBD1 (6 bases). The germline V gene encodes CDR1 SGDLS and CDR2 YYNGEE. The V and J ends lost 3 bases and 7 bases respectively, with 11 bases between them. The CDR3 covers 13 residues. CDR3 DNA: TGTGCCAGCAGCGCAACAGGGAACCAGCCCCAGCATTTT. Residues: CASSATGNQPQHF.

This chain links TRBV7-8 with TRBJ2-2; no clear D gene. V was shortened by 0 bases and J by 11 bases, with 22 bases between the two germline ends. Per the germline V gene, CDR1 is SGHVS and CDR2 is FQNEAQ. The CDR3 runs 17 residues. The CDR3 sequence is CASSLANHPSAPGELFF. The CDR3 DNA reads TGTGCCAGCAGCTTAGCTAACCATCCCTCAGCACCGGGTGAGCTGTTTTTT.

The sample holds one count of this clone. Here the CDR3 reads CASSQLNEQFF. CDR3 in DNA: TGTGCCAGCAGCCAACTCAATGAGCAGTTCTTC. The V gene is TRBV11-2, the J gene TRBJ2-1; no clear D gene. CDR1 and CDR2 (germline): SGHAT, FQNNGV. Trimming removed 5 bases from V and 6 bases from J, with 5 bases in between. CDR3 length: 11 residues. Complete variable domain (other parts from reference TRBV11-2 and TRBJ2-1): EAGVAQSPRYKIIEKRQSVAFWCNPISGHATLYWYQQILGQGPKLLIQFQNNGVVDDSQLPKDRFSAERLKGVDSTLKIQPAKLEDSAVYLCASSQLNEQFFGPGTRLTVL.

This rearrangement joins TRBV7-2 to TRBJ1-2; the match to TRBD1 covers 8 bases. Germline V gene lookup returns CDR1 SGHTA and CDR2 FQGNSA. The CDR3 has 13 residues. The V segment lost 4 bases and the J segment 7 bases; nucleotides outside the gene matches: 5. The CDR3 sequence is CASSSRQGSGYTF. The CDR3 DNA reads as TGTGCCAGCAGCTCCAGACAGGGGAGTGGCTACACCTTC.